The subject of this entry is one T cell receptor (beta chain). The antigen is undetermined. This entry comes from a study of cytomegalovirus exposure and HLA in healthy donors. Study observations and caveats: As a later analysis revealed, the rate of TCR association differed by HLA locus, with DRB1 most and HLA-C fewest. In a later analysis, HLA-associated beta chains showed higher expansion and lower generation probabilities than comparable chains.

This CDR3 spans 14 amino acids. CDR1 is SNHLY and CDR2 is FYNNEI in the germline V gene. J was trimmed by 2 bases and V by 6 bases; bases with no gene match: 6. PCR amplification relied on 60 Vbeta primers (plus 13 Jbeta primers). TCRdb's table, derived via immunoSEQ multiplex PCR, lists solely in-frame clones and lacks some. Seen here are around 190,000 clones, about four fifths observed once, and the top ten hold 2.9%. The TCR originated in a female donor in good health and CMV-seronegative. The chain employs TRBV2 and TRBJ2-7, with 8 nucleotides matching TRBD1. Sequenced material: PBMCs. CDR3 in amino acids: CASRTHRGTYEQYF. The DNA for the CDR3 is TGTGCCAGCAGGACACACAGGGGGACCTACGAGCAGTACTTC. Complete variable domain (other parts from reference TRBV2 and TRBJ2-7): EPEVTQTPSHQVTQMGQEVILRCVPISNHLYFYWYRQILGQKVEFLVSFYNNEISEKSEIFDDQFSVERPDGSNFTLKIRSTKLEDSAMYFCASRTHRGTYEQYFGPGTRLTVT.